The source of this T cell receptor (beta chain) is a study of early stage breast cancer tumors. Study overall: Among around 12 ER+/PR+/HER2- tumors, eight were ductal, four lobular. Whole-study findings and limits: Enriched TCRB sequences shared across patients were mostly commonly generated sequences. Blood repertoires resembled normal breast more than tumor.

This clone was seen a handful of times. Its specificity is unknown. The CDR3 runs 16 residues. V shed 5 bases and J 0 bases; nucleotides not matched to a gene: 7. Per germline, CDR1 SEHNR and CDR2 FQNEAQ (reference sequence). Repertoires were generated with immunoSEQ multiplex PCR, while TCRdb's copy carries only in-frame clones and drops some. Seen here are around 4,400 clones, 65% to 80% observed once, and the top ten hold about 25%. Enough DNA from normal breast tissue often took roughly 85-320 mg. Sequenced input: normal breast tissue next to the tumor. The receptor's source is a person between 60 and 69 years old with breast cancer. The chain couples TRBV7-9 to TRBJ1-5; 7 bases are a match to TRBD1. DNA of the CDR3: TGTGCCAGCAGCGCTGACAGGGAATCTAGCAATCAGCCCCAGCATTTT. Amino acids: CASSADRESSNQPQHF. The full variable domain, with the rest looked up from reference TRBV7-9 and TRBJ1-5, is DTGVSQNPRHKITKRGQNVTFRCDPISEHNRLYWYRQTLGQGPEFLTYFQNEAQLEKSRLLSDRFSAERPKGSFSTLEIQRTEQGDSAMYLCASSADRESSNQPQHFGDGTRLSIL.